These 29 T cell receptor beta chains were all obtained from the same sample, sequenced in a study of blood T cell repertoires in COVID-19. Sequencing used immunoSEQ multiplex PCR; TCRdb keeps in-frame clones, though not all of them. This table holds roughly 200,000 clones, 80% found once. Sequenced input: peripheral blood. The origin of the receptors is a man between 70 and 80 years old with active or convalescent COVID-19.

This clone showed up just once. This chain connects TRBV2 to TRBJ1-6, with D perhaps TRBD1 (6 bases). Germline V gene lookup returns CDR1 SNHLY and CDR2 FYNNEI. Trimming cost V 4 bases and J 9 bases, with 7 bases left between them. CDR3 length: 12 amino acids. The DNA of the CDR3 is TGTGCCAGCAGTGTGGACAGTTCACCCCTCCACTTT. This codes for CASSVDSSPLHF.

The chain carries TRBV4-2 and TRBJ1-1; TRBD1 might be the D (5 bases). The V end lost 0 bases, the J end lost 6 bases, and 8 bases lay between the germline ends. CDR3 length: 13 amino acids. Per germline, CDR1 LGHNA and CDR2 YNFKEQ. The CDR3: CASSQDWGAEAFF. The DNA for the CDR3 is TGTGCCAGCAGCCAAGATTGGGGGGCTGAAGCTTTCTTT.

The chain uses TRBV5-4 and TRBJ2-5; perhaps TRBD2 as D (5 bases). CDR3 length: 15 amino acids. Looked up from germline, CDR1 is SGHNT and CDR2 is YYREEE (reference sequence). Trimming removed 4 bases from V and 4 bases from J, with 17 bases in between. CDR3 DNA sequence: TGTGCCAGCAGCCCCTCCCCCGGGATCGGAGAGACCCAGTACTTC. Protein: CASSPSPGIGETQYF.

This clone was detected a few times. The chain recombines TRBV18 with TRBJ1-6; D not resolved. From germline, CDR1 is KGHSH and CDR2 LQKENI. Trimming shortened V by 6 bases and J by 7 bases, and 10 bases separated the two germline ends. The CDR3 runs to 13 residues. CDR3 residues: CASSGEMNSPLHF. CDR3 DNA sequence: TGTGCCAGCTCCGGAGAGATGAATTCACCCCTCCACTTT.

V usage is TRBV12-5 and J usage is TRBJ1-5; a weak D match, TRBD1 (5 bases). V lost 5 bases and J 3 bases, leaving 11 bases between the germline ends. The germline V gene encodes CDR1 LGHNT and CDR2 FRNRAP. The CDR3 covers 14 residues. Written as DNA, the CDR3 is TGTGCTAGTGGTCCCCAGGGCAACAATCAGCCCCAGCATTTT. Protein: CASGPQGNNQPQHF. Full variable domain (remainder filled in from reference TRBV12-5 and TRBJ1-5): DARVTQTPRHKVTEMGQEVTMRCQPILGHNTVFWYRQTMMQGLELLAYFRNRAPLDDSGMPKDRFSAEMPDATLATLKIQPSEPRDSAVYFCASGPQGNNQPQHFGDGTRLSIL.

This chain connects TRBV9 to TRBJ2-7, with D unresolved. This CDR3 is built from 11 residues. Deletions cut 3 bases from V and 3 bases from J, with 4 bases between. Germline V CDR1 and CDR2: SGDLS, YYNGEE. CDR3 amino acids: CASSGLYEQYF. The CDR3 DNA follows: TGTGCCAGCAGCGGTCTCTACGAGCAGTACTTC.

The chain carries TRBV6-2 or TRBV6-3 and TRBJ2-1; TRBD1 is a possible D gene (6 bases). V was trimmed by 5 bases and J by 1 base, leaving 15 bases between them. There are 16 residues in the CDR3. From germline, CDR1 is MNHEY and CDR2 SVGEGT. The CDR3 DNA is TGTGCCAGCAGTCCCGACAGGCTGCTATCCTACAATGAGCAGTTCTTC. Its translation is CASSPDRLLSYNEQFF.

This rearrangement joins TRBV2 to TRBJ2-5; 9 bases match TRBD2. Per the germline V gene, CDR1 is SNHLY and CDR2 is FYNNEI. This CDR3 is 14 amino acids long. With V trimmed by 6 bases and J by 5 bases, 7 bases remained unmatched. The DNA for the CDR3 is TGTGCCAGCAGGGGGACTAGCAGTACCGAGACCCAGTACTTC. Translated, it gives CASRGTSSTETQYF.

The V and J genes are TRBV7-3 and TRBJ1-6; D is undetermined. The V end was cut by 1 base, the J end by 8 bases, with 15 bases between. Germline CDR1 SGHTA, CDR2 FQGTGA. The CDR3 has 16 amino acids. The DNA of the CDR3 is TGTGCCAGCAGCTTAAATCCTCCAGGTTCTTATTCACCCCTCCACTTT. Translation: CASSLNPPGSYSPLHF.

The sample holds a few counts of this clone. The V gene is TRBV7-9, the J gene TRBJ2-3, with a tentative D call TRBD2 (6 bases). The CDR3 runs 14 residues. V lost 7 bases and J lost 5, with 16 bases in between. The germline V gene has CDR1 SEHNR and CDR2 FQNEAQ (reference sequence). CDR3 sequence (DNA): TGTGCCAGCATAACGGCAGGGCGGGGAGATACGCAGTATTTT. This codes for CASITAGRGDTQYF.

The rearrangement joins TRBV5-6 to TRBJ2-2; D perhaps matches TRBD2 (6 bases). Germline values: CDR1 SGHDT, CDR2 YYEEEE. Trimming stripped 4 bases from V and 1 base from J, with 11 bases between. The CDR3 sequence is 15 residues long. In DNA form, the CDR3 reads TGTGCCAGCAGCCCCATAGCGGAGAACACCGGGGAGCTGTTTTTT. Translated, it gives CASSPIAENTGELFF.

The V gene is TRBV6-5, the J gene TRBJ2-1; 7 bases fit TRBD2. There are 15 residues in the CDR3. With 4 bases clipped from V and 2 bases from J, the junction kept 5 bases outside the gene matches. Germline assignment: CDR1 MNHEY and CDR2 SVGAGI. The DNA for the CDR3 is TGTGCCAGCAGTTCCCCCGGGACTACCTACAATGAGCAGTTCTTC. Protein product: CASSSPGTTYNEQFF.

This rearrangement joins TRBV6-6 to TRBJ2-1, with D possibly matching TRBD1 (6 bases). The CDR3 sequence is 14 residues long. Per the germline V gene, CDR1 is MNHNY and CDR2 is SVGAGI (reference sequence). The V and J ends lost 7 bases and 9 bases respectively, with 19 bases between them. The CDR3 sequence is CASIPEMGAGEQFF. CDR3 nucleotide sequence: TGTGCCAGCATCCCAGAGATGGGGGCTGGTGAGCAGTTCTTC.

This chain joins TRBV20-1 and TRBJ1-6; D may be TRBD1 (6 bases). V was cut by 5 bases and J by 6 bases, with 23 bases left in between. The CDR3 spans 17 residues. Germline CDR1 DFQATT, CDR2 SNEGSKA (reference sequence). Written as DNA, the CDR3 is TGCAGTGCTGGTGATCGGGACACGATATTATTTAATTCACCCCTCCACTTT. Translating gives CSAGDRDTILFNSPLHF.

The rearrangement uses TRBV29-1 and TRBJ2-1; no reliable D call. The CDR3 extends over 10 amino acids. V was shortened by 1 base and J by 7 bases, with 2 bases between the two germline ends. Germline lookup yields CDR1 SQVTM and CDR2 ANQGSEA. DNA of the CDR3: TGCAGCGTTGAAGTAAATGAGCAGTTCTTC. It is translated as CSVEVNEQFF.

The CDR3, as DNA: TGTGCCAGCAGCGTAGTCCAGGGAGGTTCTAGCACAGATACGCAGTATTTT. It specifies CASSVVQGGSSTDTQYF. V is TRBV9 and J is TRBJ2-3, with a possible D match to TRBD2 (6 bases). With 0 bases removed from V and 0 bases from J, the gap between germline ends came to 14 bases. Germline-derived CDR1 and CDR2 are SGDLS and YYNGEE. The CDR3 sequence is 17 residues long.

The chain links TRBV2 to TRBJ2-7; D is possibly TRBD1 (6 bases). CDR1 SNHLY and CDR2 FYNNEI come from the germline V gene. The CDR3 consists of 13 residues. V gave up 8 bases and J gave up 2 bases, with 13 bases separating them. In DNA, the CDR3 is TGTGCCAGCGGGGGACAAATGCCCTACGAGCAGTACTTC. Amino acid sequence: CASGGQMPYEQYF. Full variable domain (rest looked up from reference TRBV2 and TRBJ2-7): EPEVTQTPSHQVTQMGQEVILRCVPISNHLYFYWYRQILGQKVEFLVSFYNNEISEKSEIFDDQFSVERPDGSNFTLKIRSTKLEDSAMYFCASGGQMPYEQYFGPGTRLTVT.

V gene TRBV18 combines with J gene TRBJ1-1; D is unresolved. Germline loops: CDR1 KGHSH, CDR2 LQKENI. The V end lost 6 bases, the J end lost 1 base, and 12 bases lay between the germline ends. This CDR3 is 14 amino acids long. The CDR3 here is CASSPGSPNTEAFF. DNA for the CDR3: TGTGCCAGCTCCCCTGGGAGCCCGAACACTGAAGCTTTCTTT.

V and J are TRBV29-1 and TRBJ1-1; the D gene is possibly TRBD1 (5 bases). Germline V gives CDR1 SQVTM, CDR2 ANQGSEA. The CDR3 totals 12 residues. V gave up 4 bases and J gave up 4 bases, with 10 bases separating them. The CDR3 loop is CSVAPGFTEAFF. For the CDR3, the DNA is TGCAGCGTTGCTCCAGGGTTCACTGAAGCTTTCTTT.

This clone was picked up a small number of times. This chain links TRBV6-5 with TRBJ1-4, with 7 bases identical to TRBD1. The CDR3 loop spans 14 amino acids. The junction had 6 bases not matched to a gene; V was cut back by 5 bases and J by 6 bases. CDR1 MNHEY and CDR2 SVGAGI come from the germline V gene. DNA of the CDR3: TGTGCCAGCAGTCTGACAGGGTCGGATGAAAAACTGTTTTTT. It encodes CASSLTGSDEKLFF.

The chain links TRBV6-6 to TRBJ1-4; 9 bases map to TRBD1. In germline, CDR1 is MNHNY, CDR2 SVGAGI (reference sequence). This CDR3 contains 15 residues. Trimming removed 6 bases from V and 7 bases from J; junction bases left unmatched: 9. CDR3 DNA: TGTGCCAGCAGGGCACCGGGACAGGGAGGTGAAAAACTGTTTTTT. This translates into CASRAPGQGGEKLFF.

V and J are TRBV6-6 and TRBJ1-2, with D possibly TRBD1 on 5 matching bases. The V gene's germline CDR1 is MNHNY and CDR2 SVGAGI (reference sequence). There are 11 residues in the CDR3. V gave up 4 bases and J gave up 8 bases, with 8 bases separating them. CDR3 amino acids: CASSLRGGYTF. The CDR3 DNA reads as TGTGCCAGCAGTTTAAGGGGCGGCTACACCTTC.

The J gene is TRBJ2-1, the V gene TRBV21-1; TRBD2 is the table's D call, not checked against the DNA. TRBV21-1 is a pseudogene. The CDR3 runs to 17 residues. This CDR3 is CASSKRALLADYNEQFF. The CDR3 DNA reads TGTGCCAGCAGCAAACGAGCCTTACTAGCGGATTACAATGAGCAGTTCTTC.

This clone was found once. The J gene is TRBJ2-1, the V gene TRBV4-1, with 8 bases identical to TRBD2. The CDR3 runs 15 residues. The trim removed 4 bases at V and 6 bases at J, leaving 8 bases unmatched. The V gene's germline CDR1 is MGHRA and CDR2 YSYEKL. The CDR3 loop reads CASSPSGSFGNEQFF. CDR3 bases: TGCGCCAGCAGCCCAAGCGGGAGCTTTGGCAATGAGCAGTTCTTC.

The gene calls are TRBV19 and TRBJ2-1, with D uncertain. Trimming stripped 5 bases from V and 3 bases from J, with 14 bases between. CDR3 length: 15 residues. CDR1 and CDR2 from the germline V gene are LNHDA and SQIVND (reference sequence). CDR3 coding DNA: TGTGCCAGTAGTCTAACGGTTTTTAACTACAATGAGCAGTTCTTC. Translation gives CASSLTVFNYNEQFF.

The chain has TRBV7-9 and TRBJ1-5; perhaps TRBD1 as D (6 bases). Trimming left V 5 bases short and J 9 bases short, with 14 bases between. Per germline, CDR1 SEHNR and CDR2 FQNEAQ (reference sequence). CDR3 length: 13 residues. CDR3 protein: CASSPQGPGPQHF. The CDR3 DNA sequence: TGTGCCAGCAGCCCACAGGGCCCAGGGCCCCAGCATTTT.

The rearrangement uses TRBV9 and TRBJ2-3; possibly TRBD2 for D (5 bases). The CDR3 covers 17 residues. Trimming took off 4 bases at V and 0 bases at J, with 18 bases between the two ends. CDR1 and CDR2 (germline): SGDLS, YYNGEE. CDR3 loop: CASSPRYGETSTDTQYF. DNA for the CDR3: TGTGCCAGCAGCCCCCGATACGGGGAGACAAGCACAGATACGCAGTATTTT. The whole variable domain, remainder taken from reference TRBV9 and TRBJ2-3, is DSGVTQTPKHLITATGQRVTLRCSPRSGDLSVYWYQQSLDQGLQFLIQYYNGEERAKGNILERFSAQQFPDLHSELNLSSLELGDSALYFCASSPRYGETSTDTQYFGPGTRLTVL.

The V and J genes are TRBV30 and TRBJ1-6; 7 positions agree with TRBD1. The J segment lost 3 bases and the V segment lost 2 bases, leaving 7 bases of the junction unmatched. The CDR3 spans 16 residues. Germline V gene sequence: CDR1 GTSNPN, CDR2 SVGIG (reference sequence). In DNA, the CDR3 is TGTGCCTGGAGTCACGACTGGGACAGCTATAATTCACCCCTCCACTTT. Residues: CAWSHDWDSYNSPLHF.

V and J are TRBV27 and TRBJ2-1; 9 positions agree with TRBD2. Per the germline V gene, CDR1 is MNHEY and CDR2 is SMNVEV (reference sequence). With V trimmed by 2 bases and J by 9 bases, 8 bases remained unmatched. CDR3 length: 15 amino acids. Here the CDR3 reads CASSLAGGPQGEQFF. CDR3 nucleotides: TGTGCCAGCAGTTTAGCGGGGGGGCCGCAGGGTGAGCAGTTCTTC.